In this sample, the clone carrying this TCR beta chain turned up many times. Its specificity is not known. The data belong to a study of breast tumors, draining lymph nodes, adjacent tissues. TCRdb recomputed calls from the multiplex PCR reads with MiXCR, one row per CDR3 protein. The sample holds 150,000 to 200,000 distinct CDR3 sequences, roughly a third seen once. Germline V gives CDR1 LNHDA, CDR2 SQIVND (reference sequence). CDR3 length: 14 residues. The ends were cut back, 6 bases at V and 8 bases at J, with 19 bases in the middle. Axillary draining lymph nodes of breast cancer patients supplied the node samples. Study conclusions and caveats: Data fit most tumor T cells coming from lymph node, expanding in tumor. Tumor and nontumor repertoires were significantly more similar in luminal-like than in basal-like breast cancer. The lymph node origin of tumor T cells was framed as consistent with a hypothesis, not demonstrated. Tumor repertoires ranked between lymph nodes and nontumor tissue in diversity, with V and J gene preferences.

This chain uses TRBV19 with TRBJ1-2; tentatively, D is TRBD1 (5 bases). Sequencing was performed on axillary lymph node tissue. This sequence was found in a female donor with breast cancer. Some clones in this sample may be carry-over from other donors' samples. The CDR3 nucleotides read TGTGCCAGTAGGTTCCCAAGGACATCGACCGGCTACACCTTC. Its protein is CASRFPRTSTGYTF.